The entry below describes one TCR beta chain. V dropped 5 bases and J dropped 3 bases, with 16 bases sitting between them. The CDR3 consists of 15 residues. In germline, CDR1 is SGHVS, CDR2 FNYEAQ. Amplification used 60 Vbeta primers and 13 Jbeta primers. The data were produced by immunoSEQ multiplex PCR, yet TCRdb's version contains in-frame clones alone and is incomplete. Seen here are 200,000 or so clones, nearly 80% observed once, and the top ten hold roughly 1.9%. The data were taken from a study of cytomegalovirus exposure and HLA in healthy donors. Sequenced input: PBMCs. J is TRBJ1-1 and V is TRBV7-6; a possible D gene is TRBD1 (6 bases). This TCR came from a young man in good health and CMV-seronegative. In nucleotides, the CDR3 is TGTGCCAGCAGCGAGGGGGGGGCGGTGCACACTGAAGCTTTCTTT. Amino acid sequence: CASSEGGAVHTEAFF.